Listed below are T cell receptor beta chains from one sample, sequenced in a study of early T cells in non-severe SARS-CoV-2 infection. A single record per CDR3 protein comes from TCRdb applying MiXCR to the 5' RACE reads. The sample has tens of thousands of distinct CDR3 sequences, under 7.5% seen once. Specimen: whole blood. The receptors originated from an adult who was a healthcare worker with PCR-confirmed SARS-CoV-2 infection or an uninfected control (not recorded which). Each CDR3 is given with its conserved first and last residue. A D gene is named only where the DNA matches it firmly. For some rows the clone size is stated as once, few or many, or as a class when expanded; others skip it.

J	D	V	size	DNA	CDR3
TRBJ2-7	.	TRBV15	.	TGTGCCACCAGCGGCGACGGCTCCTACGAGCAGTACTTC	CATSGDGSYEQYF
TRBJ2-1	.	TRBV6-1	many	TGTGCCAGCAGTGATAAGGGCCCTAATGAGCAGTTCTTC	CASSDKGPNEQFF
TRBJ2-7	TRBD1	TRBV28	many	TGTGCCAGCAGGCAACAGGGGGCGAGAGCCTACGAGCAGTACTTC	CASRQQGARAYEQYF
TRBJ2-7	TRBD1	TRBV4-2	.	TGTGCCAGCAGCCAAGACGGACAGGGTAACTCCTACGAGCAGTACTTC	CASSQDGQGNSYEQYF
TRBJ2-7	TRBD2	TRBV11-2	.	TGTGCCAGCAGCTTCATAGCGGGAGAGGCCTACGAGCAGTACTTC	CASSFIAGEAYEQYF
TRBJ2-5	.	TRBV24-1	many	TGTGCCACCGAGAGTTCGGGGGAAGAGACCCAGTACTTC	CATESSGEETQYF
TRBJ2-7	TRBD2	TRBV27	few	TGTGCCAGCAGTTGGGACTATCGCTCCTACGAGCAGTACTTC	CASSWDYRSYEQYF
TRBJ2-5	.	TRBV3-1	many	TGTGCCAGCAGCCAAGATTTTCCGGAGACCCAGTACTTC	CASSQDFPETQYF
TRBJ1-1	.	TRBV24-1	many	TGTGCCACCAGTGATTTGCAGAAGGGGGGCATGGGGAACACTGAAGCTTTCTTT	CATSDLQKGGMGNTEAFF
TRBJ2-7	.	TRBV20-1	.	TGCAGTGCCATTAAGGGGAGTGCCGAGCAGTACTTC	CSAIKGSAEQYF
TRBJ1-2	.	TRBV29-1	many	TGCAGCGTCCAGGGACACGGCTACACCTTC	CSVQGHGYTF
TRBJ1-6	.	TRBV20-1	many	TGCAGTGCTAGAATCGATTCACCCCTCCACTTT	CSARIDSPLHF
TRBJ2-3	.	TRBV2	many	TGTGCCAGCAGTACGACTACAGATACGCAGTATTTT	CASSTTTDTQYF
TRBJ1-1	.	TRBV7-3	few	TGTGCCAGCAGCTGGCCGACAGGCAACACTGAAGCTTTCTTT	CASSWPTGNTEAFF
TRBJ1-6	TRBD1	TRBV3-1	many	TGTGCCAGCAGCCCATCGACAGGGTCTAATTCACCCCTCCACTTT	CASSPSTGSNSPLHF
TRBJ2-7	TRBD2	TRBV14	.	TGTGCCAGCCACATAGCGGGAGGGCCCTACGAGCAGTACTTC	CASHIAGGPYEQYF
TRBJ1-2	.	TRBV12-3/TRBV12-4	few	TGTGCCAGCAGTTCCTACCTTGTAGGGACGGGCTACACCTTC	CASSSYLVGTGYTF
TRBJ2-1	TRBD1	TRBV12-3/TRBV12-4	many	TGTGCCAGCAGAACCGGGACAGTAGAAAATGAGCAGTTCTTC	CASRTGTVENEQFF
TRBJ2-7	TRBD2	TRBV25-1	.	TGTGCCAGCAGTCCAGAACCGGGACTAGCGGGGGCCAGCTCCTACGAGCAGTACTTC	CASSPEPGLAGASSYEQYF
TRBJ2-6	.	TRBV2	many	TGTGCCAGCAGTGAGTTTTCTGGGGCCAACGTCCTGACTTTC	CASSEFSGANVLTF
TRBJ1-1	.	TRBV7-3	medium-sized	TGTGCCAGCAGCCCAACGGGCGGGGGAGGCACTGAAGCTTTCTTT	CASSPTGGGGTEAFF